The sample holds a few counts of the clone carrying this TCR beta chain. This record comes from a study of blood T cell repertoires in COVID-19. Libraries were prepared by immunoSEQ multiplex PCR; TCRdb keeps only in-frame clonotypes and omits some of them. The profile covers around 300,000 clones, with around four fifths appearing a single time and 2.5% to 3% taken by the ten largest. This TCR came from a young man with active or convalescent COVID-19. What was sequenced was peripheral blood.

CDR3 DNA sequence: TGTGCCAGCAGCTTGGCCGGGACATCAACTTATACGCAGTATTTT. Amino acid sequence: CASSLAGTSTYTQYF. This chain connects TRBV5-8 to TRBJ2-3, with D tentatively TRBD1 (6 bases). The germline V and J ends were trimmed by 0 bases and 7 bases, with 15 bases remaining between them. The CDR3 runs to 15 residues. Germline V CDR1 and CDR2: SGHTS, YDEGEE.